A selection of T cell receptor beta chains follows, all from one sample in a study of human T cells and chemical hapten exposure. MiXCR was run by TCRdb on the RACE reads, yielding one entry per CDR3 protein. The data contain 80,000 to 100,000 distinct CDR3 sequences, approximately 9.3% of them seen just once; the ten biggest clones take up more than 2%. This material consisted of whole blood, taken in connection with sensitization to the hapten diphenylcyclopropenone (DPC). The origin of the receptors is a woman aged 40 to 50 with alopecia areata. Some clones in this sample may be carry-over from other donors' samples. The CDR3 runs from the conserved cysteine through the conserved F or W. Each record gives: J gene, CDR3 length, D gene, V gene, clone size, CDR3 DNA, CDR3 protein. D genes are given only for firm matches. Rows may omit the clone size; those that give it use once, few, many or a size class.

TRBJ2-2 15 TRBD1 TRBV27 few TGTGCCAGCAGCTGGGACAGCCTGAACACCGGGGAGCTGTTTTTT CASSWDSLNTGELFF
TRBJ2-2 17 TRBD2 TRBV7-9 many TGTGCCAGCAGCAACACCCTGGGACTAGCGGGAGGTGGGGAGCTGTTTTTT CASSNTLGLAGGGELFF
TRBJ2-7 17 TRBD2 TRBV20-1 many TGCAGTGCTACCCCGGGACTAGCGGGAGGCCTTTCCTGGGAGCAGTACTTC CSATPGLAGGLSWEQYF
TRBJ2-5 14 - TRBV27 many TGTGCCAGCAGTTCCCTTTTGCATGGGGAGACCCAGTACTTC CASSSLLHGETQYF
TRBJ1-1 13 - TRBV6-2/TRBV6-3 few TGTGCCAGCACCCCGGCGGGGTGGACTGAAGCTTTCTTT CASTPAGWTEAFF
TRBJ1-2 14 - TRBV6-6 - TGTGCCACCGCGAGGGGGGGGATTAACTATGGCTACACCTTC CATARGGINYGYTF
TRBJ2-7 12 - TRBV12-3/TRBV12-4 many TGTGCCAGCAGACAGGACAGTTACGAGCAGTACTTC CASRQDSYEQYF
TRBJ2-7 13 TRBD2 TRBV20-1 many TGCAGTGCTTGGCCAGCGGGAGGGCGAGAGCAGTACTTC CSAWPAGGREQYF
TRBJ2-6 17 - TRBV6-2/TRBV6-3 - TGTGCCAGCAGACGCAACCCAAGCGGCCCTGGGGCCAACGTCCTGACTTTC CASRRNPSGPGANVLTF
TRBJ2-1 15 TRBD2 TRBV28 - TGTGCCAACAGTTTGACTAGCAGCGCCTACAATGAGCAGTTCTTC CANSLTSSAYNEQFF
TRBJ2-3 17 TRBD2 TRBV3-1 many TGTGCCAGCAGCCGGGGACTAGCGGGAGGGCCAAGAGATACGCAGTATTTT CASSRGLAGGPRDTQYF
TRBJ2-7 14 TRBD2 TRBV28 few TGTGCCAGCAGTTTGATAGCGGGATCGGGCGAGCAGTACTTC CASSLIAGSGEQYF
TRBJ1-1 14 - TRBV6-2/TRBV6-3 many TGTGCCAGCAGGCCGGGACGAATGAACACTGAAGCTTTCTTT CASRPGRMNTEAFF
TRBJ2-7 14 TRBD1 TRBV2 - TGTGCCAGCAGTGCCCGGACAGGGCAATACGAGCAGTACTTC CASSARTGQYEQYF
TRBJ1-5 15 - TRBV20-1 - TGCAGTGCGGAGGGGTTTCAGGGGAGCAATCAGCCCCAGCATTTT CSAEGFQGSNQPQHF
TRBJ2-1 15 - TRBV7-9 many TGTGCCAGCAGCGCTTTAAGTGGAGGGGGCAATGAGCAGTTCTTC CASSALSGGGNEQFF
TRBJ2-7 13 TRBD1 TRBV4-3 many TGCGCCAGCAGTCCCACAGGGGGCCTCGAGCAGTACTTC CASSPTGGLEQYF